The rows below give T cell receptor beta chains drawn from one sample of a study of blood T cell repertoires in COVID-19. Using immunoSEQ multiplex PCR, the repertoire was profiled, and TCRdb retains in-frame clones only, with some absent. The table records hundreds of thousands of clones, roughly nine tenths of them present only once. The sequenced sample consisted of PBMCs or T cells enriched from blood (not recorded which). Receptors originate from a man in his 60s who had recovered from COVID-19. The CDR3 runs from the conserved cysteine through the conserved F or W. The D gene is left open where the match is weak. Not all rows give a size; the values are once, few, many and, for expanded clones, a class.

>TRBD1|TRBJ1-5|once|TRBV4-1
TGCGCCAGCAGCCGACCGGGACAGGGATATCAGCCCCAGCATTTT
CASSRPGQGYQPQHF
>TRBD2|TRBJ2-1|.|TRBV5-1
TGCGCCAGCAGCTTGGGTCCAGCGGGAGGGCCTAGGGAGCAGTTCTTC
CASSLGPAGGPREQFF
>.|TRBJ1-5|few|TRBV19
TGTGCCAGTAGTATTCCTCGACGGAGACAGCCCCAGCATTTT
CASSIPRRRQPQHF
>.|TRBJ1-2|.|TRBV4-1
TGCGCCAGCAGCCAAGTAACAGGGAACGGCTACACCTTC
CASSQVTGNGYTF
>TRBD2|TRBJ2-7|.|TRBV6-5
TGTGCCAGCACTCGGACTAGCGGGAGAGTTTACGAGCAGTACTTC
CASTRTSGRVYEQYF
>.|TRBJ1-1|.|TRBV7-9
TGTGCCAGCAGAACCCATGCAGGGTCCCCACCCAACACTGAAGCTTTCTTT
CASRTHAGSPPNTEAFF
>.|TRBJ1-2|.|TRBV9
TGTGCCAGCAACCTGGGCACCAACTATGGCTACACCTTC
CASNLGTNYGYTF
>TRBD1|TRBJ1-1|.|TRBV7-3
TGTGCCAGCAGCCTCACAGGGGGCACTGAAGCTTTCTTT
CASSLTGGTEAFF
>.|TRBJ1-3|few|TRBV7-9
TGTGCCAGCAGCTTAGTATTAAGCAACACCATATATTTT
CASSLVLSNTIYF
>.|TRBJ2-5|.|TRBV19
TGTGCCAGTAGTATTTGGGGGGAAGAGACCCAGTACTTC
CASSIWGEETQYF
>TRBD1|TRBJ1-5|.|TRBV25-1
TGTGCCAGTTCCGGGACAGGGTCTAATCAGCCCCAGCATTTT
CASSGTGSNQPQHF
>TRBD1|TRBJ2-1|.|TRBV7-9
TGTGCCAGCAGCAGGGGACAGGGTTATTCCTACAATGAGCAGTTCTTC
CASSRGQGYSYNEQFF
>.|TRBJ1-1|.|TRBV20-1
TGCAGTGCTTCACCGGTCCTTGAAGCTTTCTTT
CSASPVLEAFF
>TRBD1|TRBJ1-5|.|TRBV3-1/TRBV3-2
TGTGCCAGCAGCCAAGTCGGCGCAGGGGGAACTCAGCCCCAGCATTTT
CASSQVGAGGTQPQHF
>.|TRBJ1-1|.|TRBV9
TGTGCCAGCAGCGCCCTACAGGGGAACACTGAAGCTTTCTTT
CASSALQGNTEAFF
>.|TRBJ1-2|.|TRBV6-5
TGTGCCAGCAGGGTAGCGATCTATGGCTACACCTTC
CASRVAIYGYTF
>TRBD2|TRBJ2-1|once|TRBV14
TGTGCCAGCAGGGGGCTAGCGGGAGGTGGATCCTACAATGAGCAGTTCTTC
CASRGLAGGGSYNEQFF
>.|TRBJ2-1|.|TRBV7-2
TGTGCCAGCAAACCGGGATTCGGTGGCAATGAGCAGTTCTTC
CASKPGFGGNEQFF
>TRBD2|TRBJ2-1|.|TRBV7-2
TGTGCCAGCAGCTTCAGCGGGGGGGCGAACAATGAGCAGTTCTTC
CASSFSGGANNEQFF
>TRBD1|TRBJ1-3|few|TRBV7-9
TGTGCCAGCAGCTTAGTCCTTCGGACAGGGGGTACGAAAAACACCATATATTTT
CASSLVLRTGGTKNTIYF
>.|TRBJ1-4|.|TRBV7-2
TGTGCCAGCAGCTTAGTAGGGGCCGGGACACCAGAAAAACTGTTTTTT
CASSLVGAGTPEKLFF
>.|TRBJ1-2|.|TRBV7-2
TGTGCCAGCAGCTTAGCGCCCGGCGGGAACTATGGCTACACCTTC
CASSLAPGGNYGYTF
>TRBD2|TRBJ2-2|.|TRBV6-5
TGTGCCAGCAGTTACTCCCCACGCGGGAGTGCCGGGGAGCTGTTTTTT
CASSYSPRGSAGELFF
>.|TRBJ2-5|.|TRBV10-3
TGTGCCACCAGCCCCCGGGGCCAAGAGACCCAGTACTTC
CATSPRGQETQYF
>TRBD2|TRBJ2-7|.|TRBV5-6
TGTGCCAGCAGCTTGTTCGGTCTAGCGGGACCCCTAAAGAACGAGCAGTACTTC
CASSLFGLAGPLKNEQYF
>.|TRBJ1-5|once|TRBV7-9
TGTGCCAGCAGCTTAACAGGAGGCAATCAGCCCCAGCATTTT
CASSLTGGNQPQHF
>.|TRBJ2-1|.|TRBV9
TGTGCCAGCAGCACTGGCGGGGGCAGATACAATGAGCAGTTCTTC
CASSTGGGRYNEQFF
>.|TRBJ1-6|.|TRBV10-3
TGTGCCACCTCAGAATTGTATGATTCACCCCTCCACTTT
CATSELYDSPLHF
>TRBD2|TRBJ2-3|.|TRBV7-6
TGTGCCAGCAGCCCCAAGGTGAAGCTAGCGGGGGGGGCCGGAGTAGATACGCAGTATTTT
CASSPKVKLAGGAGVDTQYF
>TRBD2|TRBJ2-3|once|TRBV5-4
TGTGCCAGCACCCCCCCGCCAGGGACTAGTACAGATACGCAGTATTTT
CASTPPPGTSTDTQYF
>TRBD1|TRBJ1-4|.|TRBV30
TGTGCCTGGAGCGAGGGACAGGGGATCGAAAAACTGTTTTTT
CAWSEGQGIEKLFF
>.|TRBJ2-7|.|TRBV6-5
TGTGCCAGCAGTTACACCCGGCAGACCGGGGAGCAGTACTTC
CASSYTRQTGEQYF
>TRBD2|TRBJ2-1|.|TRBV7-3
TGTGCCAGCAGCTCCGGGACTAGCGGGAGGAATGAGCAGTTCTTC
CASSSGTSGRNEQFF
>TRBD2|TRBJ2-7|.|TRBV29-1
TGCAGCGTTACCGGGACTAGCGGGAGAGGGTACGAGCAGTACTTC
CSVTGTSGRGYEQYF
>TRBD2|TRBJ2-4|.|TRBV7-8
TGTGCCAGCAGCTCCCTTCGGGGGGGCGTAAACATTCAGTACTTC
CASSSLRGGVNIQYF
>.|TRBJ2-7|.|TRBV18
TGTGCCAGCTCCCTAAAGTACGAGCAGTACTTC
CASSLKYEQYF
>.|TRBJ1-4|.|TRBV15
TGTGCCACCAGCAGAGATCCACTGTTTACAACTAATGAAAAACTGTTTTTT
CATSRDPLFTTNEKLFF
>TRBD1|TRBJ1-2|.|TRBV6-5
TGTGCCAGCAGTAGCGGGACAGGGTTAGGGTATGGCTACACCTTC
CASSSGTGLGYGYTF
>.|TRBJ1-3|.|TRBV21-1
TGTGCCAGCAGCGCCTACCGGGACAGGGCTGGAAACACCATATATTTT
CASSAYRDRAGNTIYF
>.|TRBJ1-1|once|TRBV18
TGTGCCAGCCAACCAGGTACGGGGACTGAAGCTTTCTTT
CASQPGTGTEAFF
>TRBD1|TRBJ1-1|.|TRBV10-3
TGTGCCATTAGACAGGGGCGCACTGAAGCTTTCTTT
CAIRQGRTEAFF
>.|TRBJ1-2|.|TRBV5-8
TGTGCCAGCAGCTCGGGGGGGCGCGCCTATGGCTACACCTTC
CASSSGGRAYGYTF
>.|TRBJ1-4|.|TRBV9
TGTGCCAGCAGCTCCCGAGGCGCAACTAATGAAAAACTGTTTTTT
CASSSRGATNEKLFF
>TRBD1|TRBJ1-4|.|TRBV3-1/TRBV3-2
TGTGCCAGCAGCCAAGATGTCTCTGGGACAGCTCTCATTAAACTGTTTTTT
CASSQDVSGTALIKLFF
>TRBD2|TRBJ2-1|.|TRBV5-6
TGTGCCAGCAGCCTACTCAGCGGGAGGGTCAATGAGCAGTTCTTC
CASSLLSGRVNEQFF